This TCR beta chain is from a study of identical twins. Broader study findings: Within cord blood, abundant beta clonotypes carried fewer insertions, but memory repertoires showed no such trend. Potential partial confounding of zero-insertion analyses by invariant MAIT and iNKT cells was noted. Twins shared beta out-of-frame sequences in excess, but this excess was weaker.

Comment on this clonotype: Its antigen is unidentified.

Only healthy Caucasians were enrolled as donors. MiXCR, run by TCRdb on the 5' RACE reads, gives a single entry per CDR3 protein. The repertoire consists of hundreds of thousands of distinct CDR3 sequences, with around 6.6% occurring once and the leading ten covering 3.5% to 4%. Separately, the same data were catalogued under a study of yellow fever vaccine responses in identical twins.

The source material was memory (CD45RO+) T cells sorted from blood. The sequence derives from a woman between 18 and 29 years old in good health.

The DNA for the CDR3 is TGTGCCAGCAGCTTCGCAGGAGCAGATACGCAGTATTTT. It encodes CASSFAGADTQYF. The genes are TRBV7-9 and TRBJ2-3; no clear D. The CDR3 extends over 13 amino acids. The germline V gene encodes CDR1 SEHNR and CDR2 FQNEAQ (reference sequence). The V and J ends lost 3 bases and 4 bases respectively, with 8 bases between them.